This T cell receptor beta chain was sequenced in a study of shared T cell receptors in the human thymus. The data were produced by immunoSEQ multiplex PCR, yet TCRdb's version contains in-frame clones alone and is incomplete. The sample carries hundreds of thousands of clones, approximately 85% recorded once. The same sample was also used in a study of human thymus T cells. That source reports: The thymus was resected at corrective cardiac surgery. Within thymic and blood repertoires, V and J gene usage appeared to be biased. Related research examined unrelated individuals and reported that their thymic repertoires overlapped highly.

Sequencing input: thymocytes. The source of this sequence is a girl less than two years old with a congenital heart defect.

The DNA of the CDR3 is TGTGCCAGCAGTTTTGGGGCTCCGGTACTAGCGGGGGCCTGGGACACCGGGGAGCTGTTTTTT. Encoded protein: CASSFGAPVLAGAWDTGELFF. V is TRBV27 and J is TRBJ2-2; 11 bases are a match to TRBD2. Germline V gene lookup returns CDR1 MNHEY and CDR2 SMNVEV (reference sequence). The V and J ends lost 3 bases and 3 bases, in that order; junction bases with no gene match: 18. The CDR3 is made up of 21 amino acids.